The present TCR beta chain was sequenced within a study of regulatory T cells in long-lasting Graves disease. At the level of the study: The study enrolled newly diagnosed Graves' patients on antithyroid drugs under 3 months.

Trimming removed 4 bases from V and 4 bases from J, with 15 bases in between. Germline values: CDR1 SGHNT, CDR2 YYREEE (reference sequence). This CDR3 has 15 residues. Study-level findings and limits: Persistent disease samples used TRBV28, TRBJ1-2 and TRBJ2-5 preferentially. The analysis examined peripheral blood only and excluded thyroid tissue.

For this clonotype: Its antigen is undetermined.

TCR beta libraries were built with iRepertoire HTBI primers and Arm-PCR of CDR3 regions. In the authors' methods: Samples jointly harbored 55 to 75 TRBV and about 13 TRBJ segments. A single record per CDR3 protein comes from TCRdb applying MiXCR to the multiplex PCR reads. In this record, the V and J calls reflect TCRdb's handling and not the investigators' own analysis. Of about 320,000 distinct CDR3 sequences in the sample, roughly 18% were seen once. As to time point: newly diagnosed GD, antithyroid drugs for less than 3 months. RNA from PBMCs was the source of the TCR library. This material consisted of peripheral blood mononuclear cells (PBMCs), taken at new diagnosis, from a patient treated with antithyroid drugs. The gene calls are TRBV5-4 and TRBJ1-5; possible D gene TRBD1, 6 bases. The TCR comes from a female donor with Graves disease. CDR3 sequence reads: CASSVGGAQNQPQHF. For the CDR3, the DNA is TGTGCCAGCAGCGTTGGGGGGGCGCAGAATCAGCCCCAGCATTTT.